The clone carrying this T cell receptor (beta chain) occurred a few times. These data belong to a study of T cell repertoires in cytomegalovirus infection. Across the whole study: Through public TCR beta signatures, both CMV infection and matching HLA type were indicated.

MiXCR, applied by TCRdb to the reads, yields one record per CDR3 protein. The table includes a few hundred thousand distinct CDR3 sequences, 15% to 20% detected once. The length of the CDR3 is 16 residues. Germline V gives CDR1 SGHDT, CDR2 YYEEEE. Deletions cut 1 base from V and 3 bases from J, with 17 bases between. The chain is built from TRBV5-6 and TRBJ2-7; possibly TRBD1 or TRBD2 for D (5 bases each). Source material: PBMCs. The receptor's source is a human donor in good health (CMV status not recorded). Some clones in this sample may be carry-over from other donors' samples. CDR3 sequence reads: CASSLRTGTKNYEQYF. Here the CDR3 DNA reads TGTGCCAGCAGCTTGAGAACCGGGACGAAAAACTACGAGCAGTACTTC.